This record concerns one T cell receptor (beta chain) sequence. The sample comes from a study of cytomegalovirus exposure and HLA in healthy donors. The PCR employed 60 Vbeta primers together with 13 Jbeta primers. Assay used: immunoSEQ multiplex PCR; TCRdb lists only in-frame clones, some missing. There are over 150,000 clones in the sample; about four fifths occur only once, and 7% lies in the top ten. The ends lost 0 bases at V and 2 bases at J; junction bases unmatched: 5. This CDR3 comprises 16 residues. Per germline, CDR1 MGHRA and CDR2 YSYEKL. The chain joins TRBV4-1 to TRBJ2-5, with 8 bases that match TRBD1. The TCR originated in a woman younger than 45 in good health and CMV-seropositive. Material: PBMCs. The CDR3 bases are TGCGCCAGCAGCCAAGAAGTTACAGGGGGTCAAGAGACCCAGTACTTC. This sequence encodes CASSQEVTGGQETQYF.